Listed below are T cell receptor beta chains from one sample, sequenced in a study of cytomegalovirus exposure and HLA in healthy donors. TCRdb's copy holds only in-frame clones and misses some; the assay was immunoSEQ multiplex PCR. The sample lists about 160,000 clones, around four fifths seen once, with 1.5% to 2.5% in the top ten. Specimen: PBMCs. These receptor sequences come from a man aged 18-30 years in good health and CMV-seronegative. Each CDR3 is given without its conserved first and last residue. A D gene is named only where the DNA matches it firmly.

>TRBD1|TRBJ1-1|TRBV7-2
ASSLYLVGQGGNTEAF
>-|TRBJ1-6|TRBV19
ASSMKYSPSSYNSPLH
>-|TRBJ2-3|TRBV5-1
ASSSSFTDTQY
>-|TRBJ1-4|TRBV7-9
SHSREKLF
>TRBD1|TRBJ1-3|TRBV5-6
ASSFTGGSGNTIY
>-|TRBJ2-1|TRBV7-2
ASAIPGQMFNNEQF
>TRBD1|TRBJ2-7|TRBV7-8
ASSFRGTESYEQY
>-|TRBJ2-1|TRBV30
AWSLRSGYNEQF
>-|TRBJ2-1|TRBV2
ASTGGVADEQF
>TRBD2|TRBJ2-7|TRBV7-2
ASSLIAGVSYEQY
>-|TRBJ1-1|TRBV6-5
ASSFNPVLNTEAF
>TRBD2|TRBJ2-7|TRBV5-4
ASSLDFSGTSYEQY
>-|TRBJ1-5|TRBV2
ASSPSQRSQPQH
>TRBD2|TRBJ2-5|TRBV6-1
ASSGLWLAGTYQETQY
>TRBD1|TRBJ2-2|TRBV5-6
ASSSLDRGFTGELF
>TRBD1|TRBJ2-7|TRBV28
ASSLPGQGLYEQY
>-|TRBJ2-3|TRBV9
ASSATLDRGRQY
>-|TRBJ1-2|TRBV27
ASSFSGQGSTYGYT
>-|TRBJ1-4|TRBV15
ATRRVPNEKLF
>TRBD2|TRBJ2-3|TRBV6-5
ASSYSPSGRDTQY
>TRBD1|TRBJ1-5|TRBV18
ASSPWGPGQGVNQPQH
>-|TRBJ2-1|TRBV30
AWGANSGFRSEQF
>-|TRBJ2-7|TRBV28
ASSLSGLYEQY
>TRBD2|TRBJ2-1|TRBV5-4
ASSGGTLAGAEQF
>TRBD2|TRBJ2-3|TRBV13
ASSSSWGGNTDTQY
>TRBD1|TRBJ1-5|TRBV6-1
ASRGQGQTGQPQH
>TRBD2|TRBJ2-4|TRBV7-8
ASSLSGSPSPQY
>-|TRBJ2-3|TRBV5-6
ASSLVTGSSDTQY
>-|TRBJ1-3|TRBV6-6
ASSRQDRGNTIY
>TRBD1|TRBJ1-4|TRBV5-1
ASSSYARTGCNCTNEKLF
>-|TRBJ1-6|TRBV18
ASSPVAGNSPLH
>-|TRBJ1-2|TRBV4-1
ASSQMPLSYGYT
>-|TRBJ1-5|TRBV9
ASSAEEYQPQH
>TRBD2|TRBJ2-1|TRBV5-4
ASRGYGTNNEQF
>-|TRBJ1-5|TRBV28
ASSLWQGNQPQH
>-|TRBJ2-4|TRBV5-4
ASSSTQGAKNIQY
>TRBD2|TRBJ2-2|TRBV7-6
ASSLGLAGDTGELF
>-|TRBJ2-2|TRBV7-3
ASSFQDGELF
>-|TRBJ2-1|TRBV18
ASSPPGDWVQF
>TRBD1|TRBJ2-6|TRBV6-1
ATGQDYSGANVLT
>TRBD1|TRBJ1-2|TRBV5-4
ASSLLDRVGYGYT
>-|TRBJ1-2|TRBV4-1
ASSQAEVDYGYT
>TRBD1|TRBJ1-1|TRBV28
ASSPGDSGIKNTEAF